A selection of T cell receptor beta chains follows, all from one sample in a study of patients and donors after allogeneic stem cell transplantation. TCRdb fed the RT-PCR reads into MiXCR, producing one record per CDR3 protein. Here the sample spans roughly 40,000 distinct CDR3 sequences, more than 30% being singletons. Sequencing was performed on blood, either unsorted or a sorted T cell fraction (not recorded which). The receptor source for this set is a human donor who was either an allogeneic HSCT recipient or a stem cell or donor lymphocyte infusion donor (not recorded which). It is not recorded whose cells these are; they may come from a transplant donor. CDR3s include the opening cysteine and the closing phenylalanine or tryptophan. The D gene is left open where the match is weak. Size is stated for part of the rows, as once, few or many counts, or as a class when the clone is expanded.

D: -; size: -; V: TRBV5-6; J: TRBJ2-7; CDR3: CASSLSPQGYEQYF; DNA: TGTGCCAGCAGCTTGTCGCCCCAAGGGTACGAGCAGTACTTC
D: TRBD1; size: -; V: TRBV20-1; J: TRBJ1-3; CDR3: CSAPDRGSGNTIYF; DNA: TGCAGTGCTCCTGACAGGGGCTCTGGAAACACCATATATTTT
D: -; size: -; V: TRBV7-2; J: TRBJ2-1; CDR3: CASSLRLEQFF; DNA: TGTGCCAGCAGCTTACGGCTCGAGCAGTTCTTC
D: TRBD1; size: -; V: TRBV20-1; J: TRBJ1-2; CDR3: CSAGDGQGRSLYGYTF; DNA: TGCAGTGCTGGGGATGGACAGGGGCGATCCCTCTATGGCTACACCTTC
D: -; size: many; V: TRBV5-6; J: TRBJ1-1; CDR3: CASRTPGTEAFF; DNA: TGTGCCAGCAGGACTCCCGGGACTGAAGCTTTCTTT
D: -; size: -; V: TRBV28; J: TRBJ1-5; CDR3: CASSLYLSGVGTQPQHF; DNA: TGTGCCAGCAGTTTATACCTCTCGGGGGTAGGGACTCAGCCCCAGCATTTT
D: -; size: -; V: TRBV6-6; J: TRBJ2-5; CDR3: CASSYPPDRQETQYF; DNA: TGTGCCAGCAGTTATCCCCCGGACCGCCAAGAGACCCAGTACTTC
D: TRBD1; size: few; V: TRBV6-2/TRBV6-3; J: TRBJ1-2; CDR3: CASSYGGQRYGYTF; DNA: TGTGCCAGCAGTTACGGGGGACAGCGCTATGGCTACACCTTC
D: -; size: few; V: TRBV5-4; J: TRBJ1-4; CDR3: CASSLGGRSANEKLFF; DNA: TGTGCCAGCAGCTTGGGCGGACGCTCCGCCAATGAAAAACTGTTTTTT
D: -; size: -; V: TRBV5-1; J: TRBJ1-2; CDR3: CASSLDRRIYGYTF; DNA: TGCGCCAGCAGCTTAGACAGACGTATCTATGGCTACACCTTC
D: -; size: -; V: TRBV4-1; J: TRBJ2-5; CDR3: CASSPPRAEETQYF; DNA: TGCGCCAGCAGCCCTCCCAGGGCAGAAGAGACCCAGTACTTC
D: -; size: -; V: TRBV5-1; J: TRBJ2-1; CDR3: CASSIPSMAGPYNEQFF; DNA: TGCGCCAGCAGTATTCCATCTATGGCGGGCCCATACAATGAGCAGTTCTTC
D: TRBD1; size: -; V: TRBV20-1; J: TRBJ2-4; CDR3: CSARGQGAAKNIQYF; DNA: TGCAGTGCTAGAGGACAGGGGGCGGCCAAAAACATTCAGTACTTC
D: TRBD2; size: -; V: TRBV25-1; J: TRBJ2-3; CDR3: CASSDRLAGVADTQYF; DNA: TGTGCCAGCAGTGACCGACTAGCGGGAGTAGCAGATACGCAGTATTTT
D: TRBD2; size: once; V: TRBV29-1; J: TRBJ2-1; CDR3: CSVSLPSGRAPNEQFF; DNA: TGCAGCGTTTCCCTGCCTAGCGGGAGGGCCCCCAATGAGCAGTTCTTC
D: -; size: many; V: TRBV5-4; J: TRBJ2-3; CDR3: CASSFGAGQTTDTQYF; DNA: TGTGCCAGCAGCTTTGGGGCGGGACAGACCACAGATACGCAGTATTTT
D: -; size: many; V: TRBV4-1; J: TRBJ2-1; CDR3: CASSQGLVIYNEQFF; DNA: TGCGCCAGCAGCCAAGGACTAGTAATCTACAATGAGCAGTTCTTC
D: TRBD1; size: few; V: TRBV24-1; J: TRBJ2-1; CDR3: CATSGTGIYNEQFF; DNA: TGTGCCACCAGTGGGACAGGGATTTACAATGAGCAGTTCTTC
D: TRBD1; size: -; V: TRBV6-6; J: TRBJ1-2; CDR3: CASSRPGGIYGYTF; DNA: TGTGCCAGCAGCCGACCAGGGGGGATCTATGGCTACACCTTC
D: -; size: -; V: TRBV21-1; J: TRBJ2-7; CDR3: CASSPVEDYEQYF; DNA: TGTGCCAGCAGCCCAGTGGAGGATTACGAGCAGTACTTC
D: -; size: -; V: TRBV7-3; J: TRBJ2-3; CDR3: CASSWSPSTDTQYF; DNA: TGTGCCAGCAGCTGGTCACCTAGCACAGATACGCAGTATTTT
D: -; size: -; V: TRBV5-6; J: TRBJ2-7; CDR3: CASSFGPTYEQYF; DNA: TGTGCCAGCAGCTTCGGACCAACCTACGAGCAGTACTTC
D: TRBD2; size: many; V: TRBV9; J: TRBJ2-1; CDR3: CASSVGLAGYNEQFF; DNA: TGTGCCAGCAGCGTAGGGCTAGCGGGTTACAATGAGCAGTTCTTC
D: TRBD2; size: once; V: TRBV3-1; J: TRBJ2-5; CDR3: CASSQDRGGQETQYF; DNA: TGTGCCAGCAGCCAAGATCGGGGGGGGCAAGAGACCCAGTACTTC
D: -; size: -; V: TRBV5-1; J: TRBJ2-2; CDR3: CASSLAGLRPNTGELFF; DNA: TGCGCCAGCAGCTTGGCAGGCTTGCGGCCCAACACCGGGGAGCTGTTTTTT
D: -; size: -; V: TRBV5-6; J: TRBJ1-2; CDR3: CASSLVGRSYGYTF; DNA: TGTGCCAGCAGCTTGGTGGGCAGAAGCTATGGCTACACCTTC
D: -; size: few; V: TRBV28; J: TRBJ1-2; CDR3: CASTSPPGIHYGYTF; DNA: TGTGCCAGCACCTCACCCCCGGGGATTCACTATGGCTACACCTTC
D: -; size: -; V: TRBV7-3; J: TRBJ2-7; CDR3: CASSLGSDEQYF; DNA: TGTGCCAGCAGCTTAGGCAGCGACGAGCAGTACTTC
D: TRBD2; size: -; V: TRBV11-2; J: TRBJ2-3; CDR3: CASSLLADGGGTDTQYF; DNA: TGTGCCAGCAGCTTGCTAGCGGACGGGGGAGGCACAGATACGCAGTATTTT
D: TRBD1; size: -; V: TRBV25-1; J: TRBJ1-2; CDR3: CASSESDRGVYGYTF; DNA: TGTGCCAGCAGTGAATCGGACAGGGGAGTCTATGGCTACACCTTC
D: -; size: -; V: TRBV6-2/TRBV6-3; J: TRBJ1-1; CDR3: CASRATVLTAFF; DNA: TGTGCCAGCAGGGCGACAGTATTAACGGCTTTCTTT
D: -; size: -; V: TRBV10-3; J: TRBJ1-5; CDR3: CAISESLAGELNQPQHF; DNA: TGTGCCATCAGTGAGTCCCTCGCCGGGGAGTTAAACCAGCCCCAGCATTTT
D: -; size: few; V: TRBV7-9; J: TRBJ1-1; CDR3: CASSLALPRGNTEAFF; DNA: TGTGCCAGCAGCTTAGCGCTTCCCCGGGGGAACACTGAAGCTTTCTTT
D: TRBD2; size: -; V: TRBV20-1; J: TRBJ2-1; CDR3: CSAPPGLADLYNEQFF; DNA: TGCAGTGCACCCCCCGGCCTAGCGGATCTATACAATGAGCAGTTCTTC
D: -; size: many; V: TRBV10-3; J: TRBJ1-1; CDR3: CAISGEGRSTEAFF; DNA: TGTGCCATCAGTGGGGAGGGGAGGAGCACTGAAGCTTTCTTT
D: -; size: few; V: TRBV15; J: TRBJ1-1; CDR3: CATSKNRDLGTEAFF; DNA: TGTGCCACCAGCAAGAACAGGGACCTGGGGACTGAAGCTTTCTTT
D: -; size: few; V: TRBV7-2; J: TRBJ1-5; CDR3: CASSLDSSNQPQHF; DNA: TGTGCCAGCAGCCTTGACAGTAGCAATCAGCCCCAGCATTTT
D: -; size: once; V: TRBV9; J: TRBJ1-5; CDR3: CASIPQTNQPQHF; DNA: TGTGCCAGCATACCGCAGACCAATCAGCCCCAGCATTTT
D: TRBD1; size: few; V: TRBV4-3; J: TRBJ1-6; CDR3: CASSQRDRGGSPLHF; DNA: TGCGCCAGCAGCCAGAGGGACAGGGGAGGTTCACCCCTCCACTTT
D: -; size: -; V: TRBV18; J: TRBJ1-5; CDR3: CASSPRGSNQPQHF; DNA: TGTGCCAGCTCACCAAGAGGGAGCAATCAGCCCCAGCATTTT
D: TRBD2; size: -; V: TRBV24-1; J: TRBJ2-1; CDR3: CATSDPSGAGDEQFF; DNA: TGTGCCACCAGTGATCCTAGCGGAGCGGGCGATGAGCAGTTCTTC
D: -; size: many; V: TRBV4-3; J: TRBJ2-3; CDR3: CASSQRHTDTQYF; DNA: TGCGCCAGCAGCCAGCGCCACACAGATACGCAGTATTTT
D: TRBD1; size: few; V: TRBV14; J: TRBJ1-4; CDR3: CASSLNGQGVVEKLFF; DNA: TGTGCCAGCAGCCTCAACGGACAGGGGGTTGTTGAAAAACTGTTTTTT
D: -; size: -; V: TRBV3-1; J: TRBJ1-4; CDR3: CASSPSGPTGNEKLFF; DNA: TGTGCCAGCAGCCCGTCCGGGCCAACAGGGAATGAAAAACTGTTTTTT
D: -; size: few; V: TRBV20-1; J: TRBJ1-4; CDR3: CSAQDPRGLEKLFF; DNA: TGCAGTGCCCAGGACCCCCGAGGGCTTGAAAAACTGTTTTTT
D: -; size: -; V: TRBV11-2; J: TRBJ1-5; CDR3: CASSRPGPNQPQHF; DNA: TGTGCCAGCAGCCGCCCGGGCCCCAATCAGCCCCAGCATTTT
D: -; size: many; V: TRBV7-8; J: TRBJ1-2; CDR3: CASSLRQDRYGYTF; DNA: TGTGCCAGCAGCTTACGGCAGGACCGCTATGGCTACACCTTC